This TCR beta chain was recovered during a study of Ad26.COV2.S vaccination and SARS-CoV-2 variants. The V end lost 5 bases, the J end lost 3 bases, and 8 bases lay between the germline ends. CDR1 is SGHTA and CDR2 is FQGNSA in the germline V gene. This CDR3 region has 12 residues. Stated treatment: 15 to 20 received Ad26.COV2.S at low or high dose, single or two shots; about 5 received placebo; per-sample allocation not given. Collection of the samples took place on day 63 after the first injection of vaccine or placebo. TCRdb keeps only in-frame clones here, not all; method: immunoSEQ multiplex PCR. The sample consists of roughly 380,000 clones, around 89% of them appearing once.

This clonotype originated in a person between 18 and 59 years old who received the Ad26.COV2.S COVID-19 vaccine or a placebo. The chain has TRBV7-2 and TRBJ2-7, with D uncertain. Sample: peripheral blood, taken in a trial of Ad26.COV2.S vaccine versus placebo. The CDR3 nucleotides read TGTGCCAGCAGCCCAGAAGACTACGAGCAGTACTTC. It codes for CASSPEDYEQYF. The complete variable domain, with remaining parts taken from reference TRBV7-2 and TRBJ2-7, reads GAGVSQSPSNKVTEKGKDVELRCDPISGHTALYWYRQSLGQGLEFLIYFQGNSAPDKSGLPSDRFSAERTGGSVSTLTIQRTQQEDSAVYLCASSPEDYEQYFGPGTRLTVT.